Below, one T cell receptor beta chain is given with its context. It lacks a known antigen. No per-base quality is available; no much larger clone lies one base away. To sequence the TCRbeta CDR3 region, genomic DNA was isolated from the sorted cells. The immunoSEQ Assay was used for sequencing of TCRbeta CDR3 regions. The table comes from immuneACCESS by way of TCRdb, which keeps in-frame sequences with V and J called. Part of the clones is missing from these tables; in studies checked, under half for an unresolved V gene and the rest for unknown reasons. The sample profile shows tens of thousands of clones; about 85% of them were found once. The leading ten clones occupy roughly 3.1% of the sample. This sample is drawn from a study of OX40 agonist ivuxolimab in advanced cancers. Regarding the research as a whole: The costimulatory receptor OX40 (CD134) was targeted by ivuxolimab, a fully human IgG2 agonistic monoclonal antibody. Prior anti-PD-1, anti-PD-L1 or anti-CTLA-4 therapy was permitted, and checkpoint inhibitors had been received by roughly 40% of dose-escalation patients. Intravenous ivuxolimab was administered to patients every 2 weeks at six dose levels: 0.01, 0.1, 0.3, 1.5, 3 and 10 mg/kg. Partial responses occurred in three dose-escalation patients, of whom one had hepatocellular carcinoma and two had cutaneous melanoma. Among the roughly 54 dose-escalation patients, roughly 20 had hepatocellular carcinoma, 15 or so melanoma, 9 renal cell carcinoma and 9 head and neck cancer. In the dose-escalation cohort, approximately 82% of patients were male, and the mean age was approximately 60 years, with a range of about 23 to 80. The monotherapy dose-escalation portion (N of about 57 patients) of the phase I ivuxolimab trial is reported in the paper. Peripheral TCRbeta sequencing aimed to test whether ivuxolimab altered TCR sequence diversity and caused clonal T-cell expansion. General study outcomes and caveats: In the 0.1-3.0 mg/kg groups, partial responders were among the patients with the lowest normalized peripheral clonal expansion, particularly in CD8+ T cells. After ivuxolimab, expanded clones were on average more numerous among CD8+ T cells than among CD4+ T cells. Low levels of normalized T-cell clonal expansion were also seen in some nonresponding patients. At doses of 0.1 to 3.0 mg/kg, clonal expansion of both CD4+ and CD8+ T cells in blood was seen between baseline and week 6. The antigen specificity of the peripheral T cells that underwent clonal expansion was not determined.

Counted from cysteine to phenylalanine, this CDR3 has 14 amino acids. The kept DNA is CDR3 alone, 42 bases in frame from the first base. Between the V and J ends, shortened by 2 bases and 2 bases respectively, the junction contains 9 bases. The germline V gene (reference sequence) supplies CDR1 MNHNY and CDR2 SVGAGI. Patients with a history of autoimmune disease or receiving systemic immunosuppression were excluded from the trial. Peripheral blood for TCR sequencing was collected from all dose cohorts at baseline, on cycle 4 day 1, and on cycle 7 day 1. The samples were taken from a phase I, first-in-human, multicenter, open-label dose-escalation trial of ivuxolimab. Adults with locally advanced or metastatic melanoma, renal cell, hepatocellular, or head and neck squamous cell carcinoma were enrolled in the trial. Before TCR sequencing, CD4+ T cells and CD8+ T cells were sorted from peripheral blood as separate populations.

The material was CD4+ or CD8+ T cells sorted from blood, obtained in a trial of the OX40 agonist ivuxolimab. The V gene is TRBV6-6 and the J gene is TRBJ1-2, with TRBD1 as a weak D call on 5 bases. This clonotype was obtained from an adult with an advanced solid tumor such as melanoma, head and neck, liver or kidney cancer. The CDR3 region has the sequence CASSYREGNYGYTF. The sequenced DNA is TGTGCCAGCAGTTACAGGGAGGGGAACTATGGCTACACCTTC.